Shown below are 10 T cell receptor beta chains from a single sample sequenced in a study of PD-1 blockade in classical Hodgkin lymphoma. Here immunoSEQ multiplex PCR was the method, and the copy in TCRdb shows in-frame clones only, minus some. The sample holds approximately 84,000 clones, 83% seen once. The sample's time point: cycle 4 day 1 (C4D1), after about 6 weeks of nivolumab. All patients experienced relapse after autologous stem cell transplantation, and brentuximab vedotin exposure was variable. The source material was peripheral blood mononuclear cells (PBMCs), sampled before the fourth cycle of nivolumab. The receptors stem from a human donor with classical Hodgkin lymphoma.

This clone occurred once. The chain couples TRBV19 to TRBJ2-2, with TRBD2 matching over 7 bases. Germline CDR1 and CDR2: LNHDA and SQIVND (reference sequence). The length of the CDR3 is 16 residues. Unmatched junction bases numbered 14, after V lost 7 bases and J lost 6 bases. The CDR3 sequence is CASTLSGRGYAGELFF. For the CDR3, the DNA is TGTGCCAGTACCCTCTCAGGGAGGGGTTACGCCGGGGAGCTGTTTTTT.

The gene calls are TRBV10-3 and TRBJ1-5; D gene ambiguous. The CDR3 has 12 amino acids. Germline V gene data show CDR1 as ENHRY and CDR2 as SYGVKD. V was cut by 3 bases and J by 8 bases, with 8 bases left in between. CDR3 region: CAISDRVEPQHF. The CDR3, as DNA: TGTGCCATCAGTGACCGGGTAGAGCCCCAGCATTTT.

The chain recombines TRBV27 with TRBJ2-2; 8 bases agree with TRBD2. The junction had 6 bases not matched to a gene; V was cut back by 8 bases and J by 4 bases. The V gene's germline CDR1 is MNHEY and CDR2 SMNVEV (reference sequence). The CDR3 has 14 amino acids. CDR3 in DNA: TGTGCCAGCTCCACTAGCGGTTCCACCGGGGAGCTGTTTTTT. Its translation: CASSTSGSTGELFF.

This rearrangement joins TRBV29-1 to TRBJ2-7; possibly TRBD2 for D (5 bases). Trimming cost V 7 bases and J 2 bases, with 15 bases left between them. Germline CDR1 and CDR2: SQVTM and ANQGSEA. The CDR3 runs 13 residues. CDR3 loop: CSARGISPYEQYF. Written as DNA, the CDR3 is TGCAGCGCCCGGGGAATCTCCCCCTACGAGCAGTACTTC.

The chain has TRBV4-1 and TRBJ1-1; no clear D gene. The V end was cut by 1 base, the J end by 5 bases, with 14 bases between. The length of the CDR3 is 15 residues. Germline V CDR1 and CDR2: MGHRA, YSYEKL. The CDR3 protein is CASSQADSRGTEAFF. Written as DNA, the CDR3 is TGCGCCAGCAGCCAAGCCGACTCAAGAGGGACTGAAGCTTTCTTT.

The rearrangement uses TRBV7-6 and TRBJ2-5; the D is unclear. V lost 5 bases and J lost 2, with 21 bases in between. CDR3 length: 17 residues. CDR1 is SGHVS and CDR2 is FNYEAQ in the germline V gene. This chain's CDR3 is CASSKNGLLVPQETQYF. CDR3 bases: TGTGCCAGCAGCAAAAATGGATTGCTGGTACCGCAAGAGACCCAGTACTTC.

The genes are TRBV19 and TRBJ1-1, with D possibly matching TRBD1 (6 bases). V dropped 8 bases and J dropped 6 bases, with 19 bases sitting between them. The length of the CDR3 is 14 residues. Looked up from germline, CDR1 is LNHDA and CDR2 is SQIVND (reference sequence). The CDR3 DNA follows: TGTGCCAGTCACAAAGGGGGGGCAGGGTCTGAAGCTTTCTTT. This translates into CASHKGGAGSEAFF.

CDR3 loop: CASSLSPGRNEQFF. The CDR3 DNA follows: TGCGCCAGCAGCTTGTCGCCAGGGCGCAATGAGCAGTTCTTC. The chain links TRBV5-1 to TRBJ2-1; weak D call: TRBD1 (5 bases). The CDR3 contains 14 residues. The germline V and J ends were trimmed by 1 base and 6 bases, with 11 bases remaining between them. The germline gives CDR1 SGHRS, CDR2 YFSETQ.

This clone came up a few times. The chain joins TRBV18 to TRBJ1-5, with a possible D match to TRBD1 (6 bases). This CDR3 region has 15 residues. Between the trimmed V and J ends, which lost 3 bases and 12 bases, there was a span of 21 bases. In germline, CDR1 is KGHSH, CDR2 LQKENI. The CDR3 DNA follows: TGTGCCAGCTCACCTTGGGGGGGCAGGGACGACGTCCAGCATTTT. Its translation is CASSPWGGRDDVQHF. The variable domain in full, with the rest retrieved from reference TRBV18 and TRBJ1-5, is NAGVMQNPRHLVRRRGQEARLRCSPMKGHSHVYWYRQLPEEGLKFMVYLQKENIIDESGMPKERFSAEFPKEGPSILRIQQVVRGDSAAYFCASSPWGGRDDVQHFGDGTRLSIL.

The chain is built from TRBV7-2 and TRBJ1-1, with D tentatively TRBD1 (5 bases). V lost 5 bases and J lost 4, with 17 bases in between. Germline V lookup: CDR1 SGHTA, CDR2 FQGNSA. This CDR3 contains 15 residues. CDR3 DNA sequence: TGTGCCAGCAGCAAAGTGGGGGGACGGGTCACTGAAGCTTTCTTT. Protein product: CASSKVGGRVTEAFF.